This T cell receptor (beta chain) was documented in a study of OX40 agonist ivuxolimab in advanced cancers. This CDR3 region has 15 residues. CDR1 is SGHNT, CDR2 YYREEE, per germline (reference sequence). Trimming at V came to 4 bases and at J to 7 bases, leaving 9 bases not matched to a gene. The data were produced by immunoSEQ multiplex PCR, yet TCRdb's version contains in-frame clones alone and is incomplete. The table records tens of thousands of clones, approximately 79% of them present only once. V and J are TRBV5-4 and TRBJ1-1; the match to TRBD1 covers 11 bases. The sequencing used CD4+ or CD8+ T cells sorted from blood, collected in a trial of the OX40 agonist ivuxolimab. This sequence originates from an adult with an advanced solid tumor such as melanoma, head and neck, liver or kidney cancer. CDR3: CASSPGDRGRIEAFF. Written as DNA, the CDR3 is TGTGCCAGCAGCCCGGGGGACAGGGGGAGAATTGAAGCTTTCTTT.